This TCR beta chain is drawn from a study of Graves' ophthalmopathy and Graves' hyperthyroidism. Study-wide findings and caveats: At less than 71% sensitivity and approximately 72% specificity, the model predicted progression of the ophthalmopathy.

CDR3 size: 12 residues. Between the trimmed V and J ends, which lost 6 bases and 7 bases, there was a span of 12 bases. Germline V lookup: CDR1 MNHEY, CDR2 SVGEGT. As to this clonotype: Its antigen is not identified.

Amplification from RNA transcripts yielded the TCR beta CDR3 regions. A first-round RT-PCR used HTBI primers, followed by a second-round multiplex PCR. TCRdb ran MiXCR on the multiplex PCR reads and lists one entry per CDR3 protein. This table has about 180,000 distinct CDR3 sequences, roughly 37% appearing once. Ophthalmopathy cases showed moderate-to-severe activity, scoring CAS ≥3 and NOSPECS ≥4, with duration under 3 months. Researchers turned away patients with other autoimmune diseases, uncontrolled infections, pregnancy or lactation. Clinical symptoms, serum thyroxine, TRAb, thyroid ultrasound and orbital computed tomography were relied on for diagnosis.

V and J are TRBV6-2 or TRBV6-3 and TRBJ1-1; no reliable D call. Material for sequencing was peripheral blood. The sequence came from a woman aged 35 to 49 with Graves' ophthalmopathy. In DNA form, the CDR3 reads TGTGCCAGCAGGCCTCAAGTAGGTGAAGCTTTCTTT. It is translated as CASRPQVGEAFF.